One sample yielded the 17 T cell receptor beta chains listed below, sequenced in a study of T cells in Graves' hyperthyroidism and ophthalmopathy. RNA transcripts served as the template for amplifying TCR beta CDR3 regions. The TCR CDR3 was amplified in a first-round RT-PCR using the HTBI primer set. MiXCR was run by TCRdb on the multiplex PCR reads, yielding one entry per CDR3 protein. Of about 590,000 distinct CDR3 sequences in the sample, more than 15% were seen once. The sequencing sample was made of blood. These receptors originate from a woman aged 25-40 years with Graves' hyperthyroidism.

Comments on this clonotype: With a much larger clone just one base away, this may be a read error. The V call is TRBV12-3 or TRBV12-4, the J call TRBJ1-1, with D perhaps TRBD1 (6 bases). Trimming cost V 5 bases and J 5 bases, with 18 bases left between them. The CDR3 spans 15 residues. This chain's CDR3 is CASSPEGTRDTEAFF. The CDR3 nucleotides read TGTGCCAGCAGTCCAGAAGGGACAAGGGATACTGAAGCTTTCTTT.

This clonotype was observed a few times. The chain joins TRBV4-1 to TRBJ2-3; a possible D gene is TRBD2 (6 bases). The CDR3 is made up of 16 amino acids. Trimming shortened V by 3 bases and J by 4 bases, and 17 bases separated the two germline ends. The germline V gene has CDR1 MGHRA and CDR2 YSYEKL. For the CDR3, the DNA is TGCGCCAGCAGCCAGCCACCTAGCGTACCCCCAGATACGCAGTATTTT. Its translation is CASSQPPSVPPDTQYF.

The sample holds a few counts of this clonotype. The chain joins TRBV7-9 to TRBJ2-7, with 13 bases aligning to TRBD2. The CDR3 is 14 amino acids. Germline V gene lookup returns CDR1 SEHNR and CDR2 FQNEAQ (reference sequence). V lost 5 bases to trimming and J lost 5 bases; unmatched junction nucleotides: 3. CDR3: CASSHGTSGNEQYF. CDR3 nucleotide sequence: TGTGCCAGCAGCCACGGGACTAGCGGGAACGAGCAGTACTTC. The full variable domain, in which reference TRBV7-9 and TRBJ2-7 provide the parts outside the CDR3, is DTGVSQNPRHKITKRGQNVTFRCDPISEHNRLYWYRQTLGQGPEFLTYFQNEAQLEKSRLLSDRFSAERPKGSFSTLEIQRTEQGDSAMYLCASSHGTSGNEQYFGPGTRLTVT.

In its sample, this clonotype was seen many times. The chain uses TRBV6-2 or TRBV6-3 and TRBJ2-1; TRBD2 matches 12 bases. The CDR3 loop spans 16 amino acids. Germline values: CDR1 MNHEY, CDR2 SVGEGT. The V gene end was trimmed by 6 bases and the J gene end by 4 bases; junction bases not matched to a gene: 7. The CDR3, as DNA: TGTGCCAGCAGCCTGACTAGCGGGAGAGGATACAATGAGCAGTTCTTC. It specifies CASSLTSGRGYNEQFF.

A few counts support this clonotype. CDR3 nucleotide sequence: TGTGCCAGCAGCGCAGCGACTAGCCCGGTGTACAATGAGCAGTTCTTC. It translates to CASSAATSPVYNEQFF. The chain recombines TRBV9 with TRBJ2-1, with TRBD2 matching over 7 bases. Germline V lookup: CDR1 SGDLS, CDR2 YYNGEE. The CDR3 has 16 residues. V lost 3 bases and J lost 4; bases outside the gene matches: 10.

V gene TRBV7-2 combines with J gene TRBJ2-3; D remains unclear. The CDR3 is made up of 13 amino acids. The germline gives CDR1 SGHTA, CDR2 FQGNSA. The V end was cut by 3 bases, the J end by 6 bases, with 10 bases between. The CDR3 protein is CASSFGSQDTQYF. DNA of the CDR3: TGTGCCAGCAGCTTTGGTAGCCAGGATACGCAGTATTTT.

This clonotype was seen once. This chain links TRBV6-1 with TRBJ1-4; 7 positions match TRBD1. Trimming took 7 bases from V and 7 from J; bases not matched to a gene: 9. This CDR3 region has 14 residues. Germline lookup yields CDR1 MNHNS and CDR2 SASEGT. CDR3 in amino acids: CASTQGTEGEKLFF. For the CDR3, the DNA is TGTGCCAGCACCCAAGGGACAGAGGGTGAAAAACTGTTTTTT.

A few counts support this clonotype. The chain carries TRBV27 and TRBJ2-7; 11 nucleotides line up with TRBD2. Germline V lookup: CDR1 MNHEY, CDR2 SMNVEV (reference sequence). CDR3 length equals 16 residues. Trimming cost V 2 bases and J 3 bases; bases outside gene matches: 6. CDR3 loop: CASSLRGLAGYYEQYF. In nucleotides, the CDR3 is TGTGCCAGCAGTTTACGTGGACTAGCGGGTTACTACGAGCAGTACTTC.

The genes are TRBV19 and TRBJ2-7; TRBD1 agrees at 12 bases. The CDR3 extends over 15 amino acids. Germline V gene data show CDR1 as LNHDA and CDR2 as SQIVND (reference sequence). The V segment lost 5 bases and the J segment 6 bases; nucleotides outside the gene matches: 8. The CDR3 nucleotides read TGTGCCAGTAGTTTATCCGGGACAGGGGGCATCGAGCAGTACTTC. Translation gives CASSLSGTGGIEQYF.

This clonotype was found many times. The chain combines TRBV10-2 with TRBJ2-7; tentative D call: TRBD1 (6 bases). CDR3 length: 15 residues. Trimming removed 6 bases at V and 3 bases at J, with 18 bases between. From germline, CDR1 is WSHSY and CDR2 SAAADI. The CDR3, as DNA: TGCGCCAGCAGGGGACCGGGACACGTCGTCTACGAGCAGTACTTC. Its protein product is CASRGPGHVVYEQYF.

The sample holds many counts of this clonotype. The genes are TRBV28 and TRBJ1-2, with D perhaps matching TRBD1 (6 bases). Germline CDR1 is MDHEN and CDR2 is SYDVKM. Between the trimmed V and J ends, which lost 10 bases and 1 base, there was a span of 16 bases. The CDR3 covers 14 residues. CDR3 loop: CAITPGGLNYGYTF. CDR3 sequence (DNA): TGTGCCATAACTCCGGGGGGCCTTAACTATGGCTACACCTTC.

This clonotype was seen at least ten times. This sequence joins TRBV5-1 and TRBJ2-1; 11 nucleotides match TRBD2. The germline V gene encodes CDR1 SGHRS and CDR2 YFSETQ. J lost 4 bases, V lost 4 bases, and 4 bases had no gene match. This CDR3 has 15 residues. The CDR3 nucleotides are TGCGCCAGCAGCAATACTAGCGGGGGTTACAATGAGCAGTTCTTC. Its protein product is CASSNTSGGYNEQFF.

This clonotype appeared many times. The J gene is TRBJ2-7, the V gene TRBV3-1; 7 bases align to TRBD1. The ends lost 3 bases at V and 0 bases at J; junction bases unmatched: 8. CDR1 LGHDT and CDR2 YNNKEL come from the germline V gene (reference sequence). This CDR3 comprises 16 residues. CDR3 region: CASSHLRTGPSYEQYF. CDR3 coding DNA: TGTGCCAGCAGCCATCTTAGGACAGGCCCCTCCTACGAGCAGTACTTC.

This clonotype has ten or more counts. This chain uses TRBV11-2 with TRBJ1-1; D possibly corresponds to TRBD1 (6 bases). The CDR3 length is 16 residues. Germline CDR1 reads SGHAT; CDR2 reads FQNNGV. V lost 5 bases, J lost 10 bases, and 26 bases lay in between. This CDR3 reads CASSVGLATGGSAAFF. DNA for the CDR3: TGTGCCAGCAGCGTCGGTCTGGCGACAGGAGGGTCGGCAGCTTTCTTT.

Turning to this clonotype: This could be a read error, since a much larger clone is one nucleotide away. The genes are TRBV27 and TRBJ2-3; either TRBD1 or TRBD2 may fit D (5 bases each). CDR1 and CDR2 (germline): MNHEY, SMNVEV (reference sequence). Trimming pared 5 bases from V and 8 bases from J, leaving 11 bases between. The CDR3 has 12 amino acids. The CDR3 sequence is CASSRGVGTQYF. CDR3 nucleotides: TGTGCCAGCAGTCGAGGGGTAGGTACGCAGTATTTT.

This clonotype appeared a few times. A much larger clone differs by one base, so this may be a read error. The chain links TRBV18 to TRBJ2-7; D possibly matches TRBD1 or TRBD2 (6 bases each). This CDR3 has 12 amino acids. Germline CDR1 KGHSH, CDR2 LQKENI. With 8 bases removed from V and 6 bases from J, the gap between germline ends came to 14 bases. CDR3 nucleotides: TGTGCCAGCACGCGACGGGGGCTCGAGCAGTACTTC. This gives the protein CASTRRGLEQYF.

This clonotype was detected ten times or more. The chain uses TRBV12-3 or TRBV12-4 and TRBJ2-5, with 8 nucleotides matching TRBD2. The V segment lost 8 bases and the J segment 5 bases; nucleotides outside the gene matches: 7. The CDR3 contains 13 residues. The CDR3 reads CASSGTRRETQYF. For the CDR3, the DNA is TGTGCCAGCTCGGGGACTAGGCGTGAGACCCAGTACTTC.